This T cell receptor (beta chain) derives from a study of OX40 agonist ivuxolimab in advanced cancers. Study context: Patients took ivuxolimab, an agonistic anti-OX40 (CD134) antibody.

At cycle 4 day 1, cycle 7 day 1, and baseline, blood was sampled. The data were produced by immunoSEQ multiplex PCR, yet TCRdb's version contains in-frame clones alone and is incomplete. In the table there are 70,000 to 90,000 clones, 85% to 90% of which are singletons. Trimming took 5 bases from V and 2 from J, leaving 12 bases between them. The CDR3 is 14 amino acids. CDR1 is MDHEN and CDR2 is SYDVKM in the germline V gene. The chain has TRBV28 and TRBJ2-5; D is possibly TRBD1 (6 bases). This clonotype was obtained from an adult with an advanced solid tumor such as melanoma, head and neck, liver or kidney cancer. This material consisted of CD4+ or CD8+ T cells sorted from blood, taken in a trial of the OX40 agonist ivuxolimab. CDR3 sequence (DNA): TGTGCCAGCAGTCGGTGGACAGAACAAGAGACCCAGTACTTC. This sequence encodes CASSRWTEQETQYF.